This TCR beta chain was captured by sequencing in a study of T-cell reconstitution after alpha-beta-depleted transplantation in children. This sample's TCRbeta library carried unique molecular identifier barcodes. TCRdb re-called the PCR reads with MiXCR, one entry per CDR3 protein. Counted here are about 500,000 distinct CDR3 sequences, about 33% occurring once; the ten biggest clones make up 2.4%. This clonotype was recorded many times. The CDR3 is 15 amino acids. The junction had 6 bases not matched to a gene; V was cut back by 3 bases and J by 7 bases. Germline CDR1 SGHRS, CDR2 YFSETQ. The chain couples TRBV5-1 to TRBJ1-6; 8 positions match TRBD1. This clonotype was sampled from a human donor who donated a stem cell graft to a child with aplastic anemia. The source material was PBMCs from the stem cell graft donor, sampled from the stem cell graft. Written as DNA, the CDR3 is TGCGCCAGCAGCTCGGGGACAGGAGACAATTCACCCCTCCACTTT. Protein sequence: CASSSGTGDNSPLHF.